The 5 T cell receptor beta chains below were found in one sample sequenced in a study of T-cell reconstitution after alpha-beta-depleted transplantation in children. Preparation of the TCRbeta library involved a method that used unique molecular identifiers. TCRdb processed the PCR reads anew with MiXCR; each CDR3 protein has one entry. The table has about 610,000 distinct CDR3 sequences, more than 9% seen once. The sample in question was PBMCs from the stem cell graft donor, obtained from the stem cell graft. All receptors come from a human donor who donated a stem cell graft to a child with acute myeloid leukemia.

In this sample, this clonotype turned up a few times. V and J are TRBV5-1 and TRBJ2-7; a weak D match, TRBD2 (5 bases). V lost 0 bases, J lost 6 bases, and 16 bases lay in between. The CDR3 has 15 amino acids. Germline loops: CDR1 SGHRS, CDR2 YFSETQ. In DNA form, the CDR3 reads TGCGCCAGCAGCTTGGAAGGGATCGGGGTTCGCGAGCAGTACTTC. Translation gives CASSLEGIGVREQYF.

The genes are TRBV7-2 and TRBJ2-4; 8 positions agree with TRBD1. The J segment lost 8 bases and the V segment lost 4 bases, leaving 10 bases of the junction unmatched. The CDR3 consists of 15 residues. CDR1 and CDR2 (germline): SGHTA, FQGNSA. Here the CDR3 reads CASSSGQGRRDIQYF. In DNA, the CDR3 is TGTGCCAGCAGCTCTGGACAGGGACGGAGAGACATTCAGTACTTC.

This clonotype was detected ten times or more. The chain employs TRBV7-3 and TRBJ2-3; D not resolved. Germline loops: CDR1 SGHTA, CDR2 FQGTGA. The ends were cut back, 2 bases at V and 4 bases at J, with 13 bases in the middle. The CDR3 consists of 15 residues. CDR3 coding DNA: TGTGCCAGCAGCTTAGACGGTCCCCCATCAGATACGCAGTATTTT. The encoded protein is CASSLDGPPSDTQYF.

This chain joins TRBV5-1 and TRBJ2-7; 9 bases agree with TRBD2. The CDR3 consists of 14 residues. V lost 4 bases and J lost 5; bases outside the gene matches: 7. Germline CDR1 and CDR2: SGHRS and YFSETQ. Here the CDR3 reads CASSAGLASNEQYF. The DNA of the CDR3 is TGCGCCAGCAGCGCGGGACTAGCTTCTAACGAGCAGTACTTC.

V is TRBV7-9 and J is TRBJ1-1; TRBD1 agrees at 7 bases. Losses at the gene ends were 0 bases for V and 5 bases for J; bases not matched to a gene: 3. This CDR3 region has 14 residues. Germline V CDR1 and CDR2: SEHNR, FQNEAQ (reference sequence). The CDR3 region is CASSLADRETEAFF. The CDR3 coding sequence is TGTGCCAGCAGCTTAGCAGACAGGGAAACTGAAGCTTTCTTT.